This note documents a single T cell receptor beta chain sequence. This receptor's antigen is unknown. Base qualities were left out, and no much larger clone turns up one base away. This sample was included in a study of T cells in Graves' hyperthyroidism and ophthalmopathy (dated by TCRdb to between 2019 and 2020). Study-wide context: Peripheral blood samples were taken at the time of initial diagnosis, prior to any treatment. To identify distinguishing TCR V-J signatures, a discovery cohort of about a hundred patients was used, comprising 40 to 45 with Graves' ophthalmopathy and around 60 with stable Graves' hyperthyroidism. Prospective prediction of ophthalmopathy was tested in an independent validation cohort of 18 to 20 hyperthyroidism patients and some 17 patients who later progressed to ophthalmopathy. The roughly 91 discovery patients were randomly divided into training and test sets at a 7:3 ratio. In over five Graves' hyperthyroidism patients, the study also compared T-cell repertoires from thyroid tissue with T-cell repertoires from blood. Once sampling was done, hyperthyroidism patients were given methimazole at a starting dose of 30 mg daily, whereas ophthalmopathy patients were given high-dose intravenous methylprednisolone. The paper describes TCR Vbeta CDR3 sequencing of 135 peripheral blood samples, made up of roughly 45 ophthalmopathy patients, some 80 hyperthyroidism patients and 17 progressor patients.

The TCR beta CDR3 regions were amplified from RNA transcripts. The first round of RT-PCR for the TCR CDR3 was performed with the HTBI primer set and the Qiagen OneStep RT-PCR kit. Libraries were constructed in a second round of multiplex PCR, after which size selection and purification were carried out. Libraries were sequenced paired-end with 100 bp reads on an Illumina HiSeq2000. As for the authors' bioinformatics: SOAPnuke was used to process the raw data, throwing out any read that contained adapters or uncalled bases, had a mean Phred below 15, or lacked an exact constant-primer or identifier match. High-quality paired reads were merged with COPE v1.2.5, and unique nucleotide sequences were defined as clonotypes. Clonotypes were aligned to IMGT TRBV, TRBD and TRBJ reference segments using MiTCR v1.1. Only V-J combinations with frequency above 0.0001, covering about 99% of repertoires, were analysed. The TCS score was defined as the ratio of F50 (clonal expansion) to E x V (chaos), calculated using BLOSUM62-based TCRdist between CDR3 peptides within each V-J. Welch's t-statistics and random forest reduced 500 to 650 V-J features to about 12, which were used in a naive Bayes classifier (R e1071). The public reads were reanalyzed by TCRdb: fastp trimming at Q25, MiXCR alignment, in-frame beta chains only. Entries that share a CDR3 protein sequence are merged under the most common genes and DNA. The authors' filters were not applied to this entry. This sample holds some 690,000 distinct CDR3 sequences; roughly a sixth were observed only once. The biggest ten clones account for about 16% of the sample.

Stable Graves' hyperthyroidism was defined as the absence of progression to ophthalmopathy over 18 months of follow-up. Hyperthyroidism patients were newly diagnosed, had a disease duration of under 2 months, and were aged 18 to 65 years. Any patient with an uncontrolled infection, another autoimmune disease, pregnancy or lactation was excluded. Diagnoses relied on clinical symptoms, serum thyroxine and TRAb, thyroid ultrasound and orbital computed tomography. PBMCs were separated from roughly 10 ml of fresh peripheral blood using Ficoll-Paque density gradient centrifugation. Trizol reagent was used to extract total RNA, and RNA quality was then checked on an Agilent 2100 Bioanalyzer. Based on the germline V gene (reference sequence), the CDR1 and CDR2 sequences are SSHAT and FNYEAQ. Measured from the cysteine to the phenylalanine, the CDR3 is 10 residues long. Left in the record is the CDR3 DNA by itself, 30 bases read in frame from the first base. Trimming takes 9 bases from V and 12 bases from J, and the germline ends sit 12 bases apart.

Beyond this particular receptor, the publication reports: A model built on a 13 V-J signature distinguished ophthalmopathy from stable hyperthyroidism, reaching about 89% sensitivity and 81% to 83% specificity in cross-validation and 80%/75% in testing. In validation, progression to ophthalmopathy was predicted by the model with 70.59% sensitivity and under 85% specificity, a median of approximately 6.5 months before onset. Most expanded thyroid clonotypes (frequency above 0.001) were also detected in blood, suggesting blood repertoires may reflect thyroid immune responses. Sample size was not statistically predetermined, and blinding of investigators to group allocation was not performed.

The clonotype comes from a man aged 45-65 years with Graves' hyperthyroidism. The sequence joins TRBV7-7 to TRBJ1-5; the D segment could be TRBD1, given 5 matching bases. Input material: blood. The nucleotides read TGTGCCAGTCCACCGGGGCGCCAGCATTTT. This encodes CASPPGRQHF.